Given below is one T cell receptor beta chain in context. Antigen unknown. As for treatment: oral pan-JAK inhibitor, 5-10 mg twice daily. The CDR3 consists of 11 residues. CDR1 is GTSNPN and CDR2 is SVGIG in the germline V gene (reference sequence). V shed 2 bases and J shed 3 bases, with 4 bases lying between them. As the sequencing template, cDNA was produced by extracting RNA and reverse transcribing it. Profiling relied on immunoSEQ multiplex PCR, and the TCRdb table lists in-frame clones only, not all of them. The sample carries around 180,000 clones, 50% to 70% recorded once. The data are from a study of CD8+ T cells in alopecia areata. Whole-study results and caveats: Sequence data from scalp samples additionally include resident alphabeta T cells of normal skin.

The V and J genes are TRBV30 and TRBJ2-5; D not resolved. The sample was CD4+ T cells sorted from blood, taken at approximately week 49, from a patient treated with tofacitinib. This receptor was taken from a human donor with alopecia areata. Here the CDR3 reads CAWSTEETQYF. The CDR3 DNA reads TGTGCCTGGAGTACCGAAGAGACCCAGTACTTC. Complete variable domain (other parts from reference TRBV30 and TRBJ2-5): SQTIHQWPATLVQPVGSPLSLECTVEGTSNPNLYWYRQAAGRGLQLLFYSVGIGQISSEVPQNLSASRPQDRQFILSSKKLLLSDSGFYLCAWSTEETQYFGPGTRLLVL.